The 10 T cell receptor beta chains below all came from one sample that was sequenced in a study of blood T cell repertoires in COVID-19. Assay: immunoSEQ multiplex PCR; the TCRdb copy retains only in-frame clones and omits some. This sample has roughly 380,000 clones, with 85% found just once. Sequenced material: peripheral blood. The receptors stem from a woman aged 18-35 years with acute or convalescent COVID-19.

The genes are TRBV4-1 and TRBJ2-3; TRBD2 matches at 11 bases. Germline CDR1 MGHRA, CDR2 YSYEKL. The length of the CDR3 is 19 residues. Trimming at V came to 1 base and at J to 4 bases, leaving 13 bases not matched to a gene. Here the CDR3 reads CASSQVGTSGPGRADTQYF. As DNA, the CDR3 is TGCGCCAGCAGCCAAGTCGGGACTAGCGGCCCCGGGAGGGCAGATACGCAGTATTTT.

The count of this clone is one. This chain uses TRBV27 with TRBJ2-7; possibly TRBD1 for D (5 bases). This CDR3 has 11 amino acids. The ends were cut back, 5 bases at V and 11 bases at J, with 13 bases in the middle. Germline CDR1 and CDR2: MNHEY and SMNVEV (reference sequence). Here the CDR3 DNA reads TGTGCCAGCAGTACAGGCGGCGTGGAGTACTTC. The encoded protein is CASSTGGVEYF.

CDR3 loop: CASSPQFYSNQPQHF. CDR3 nucleotide sequence: TGTGCCAGCAGCCCACAGTTCTATAGCAATCAGCCCCAGCATTTT. The V gene is TRBV7-2, the J gene TRBJ1-5; D gene uncertain. The CDR3 has 15 residues. V was cut by 5 bases and J by 0 bases, with 11 bases left in between. Looked up from germline, CDR1 is SGHTA and CDR2 is FQGNSA.

V usage is TRBV11-2 and J usage is TRBJ1-4, with D unresolved. Germline loops: CDR1 SGHAT, CDR2 FQNNGV. The CDR3 loop spans 12 amino acids. V was trimmed by 0 bases and J by 11 bases, leaving 7 bases between them. The CDR3 DNA follows: TGTGCCAGCAGCTTAGAGGTCGGGAAACTGTTTTTT. This codes for CASSLEVGKLFF.

The chain uses TRBV6-1 and TRBJ1-5; D not resolved. The V gene lost 2 bases and the J gene lost 11 bases, with 10 bases spanning the gap. Per germline, CDR1 MNHNS and CDR2 SASEGT. The CDR3 covers 12 residues. CDR3 nucleotide sequence: TGTGCCAGCAGTGAACGCCCTCGGGCCCAGCATTTT. Translation: CASSERPRAQHF.

The rearrangement links TRBV19 to TRBJ1-2; TRBD1 matches 8 bases. The trim removed 5 bases at V and 10 bases at J, leaving 6 bases unmatched. The CDR3 contains 12 residues. Germline CDR1 is LNHDA and CDR2 is SQIVND (reference sequence). CDR3 amino acids: CASSLQGAAYTF. CDR3 nucleotide sequence: TGTGCCAGTAGTCTTCAGGGGGCAGCCTACACCTTC.

This chain uses TRBV9 with TRBJ1-3, with a tentative D call TRBD1 (6 bases). The germline V gene has CDR1 SGDLS and CDR2 YYNGEE. The germline V and J ends were trimmed by 2 bases and 2 bases, with 11 bases remaining between them. CDR3 size: 15 residues. The CDR3 nucleotides read TGTGCCAGCAGCGTGAGGGGGGGCACTGGAAACACCATATATTTT. Translating gives CASSVRGGTGNTIYF.

This clone was seen only a few times. The CDR3 nucleotides are TGCGCCAGCAGCTTGGGATCAGGGGGCGGCTATGGCTACACCTTC. Protein product: CASSLGSGGGYGYTF. The V gene is TRBV5-1, the J gene TRBJ1-2, with 8 positions matching TRBD1. The germline CDR1 and CDR2 sequences are SGHRS and YFSETQ. CDR3 size: 15 residues. V was clipped by 0 bases and J by 4 bases; unmatched bases: 5.

The chain links TRBV11-2 to TRBJ2-7; the D gene is possibly TRBD1 (6 bases). CDR1 SGHAT and CDR2 FQNNGV come from the germline V gene. The CDR3 extends over 16 amino acids. V lost 1 base and J 0 bases, leaving 13 bases between the germline ends. CDR3 loop: CASSLVWQGSSYEQYF. The CDR3 nucleotides read TGTGCCAGCAGCTTAGTGTGGCAGGGGAGCTCCTACGAGCAGTACTTC.

The rearrangement joins TRBV7-9 to TRBJ2-2; a weak D match, TRBD1 (6 bases). The germline gives CDR1 SEHNR, CDR2 FQNEAQ (reference sequence). The CDR3 has 12 residues. Trimming shortened V by 5 bases and J by 6 bases, and 7 bases separated the two germline ends. The chain's CDR3 is CASSTGPGELFF. The CDR3 coding sequence is TGTGCCAGCAGCACAGGGCCCGGGGAGCTGTTTTTT.